The 26 T cell receptor beta chains below all came from one sample that was sequenced in a study of PD-1 blockade in classical Hodgkin lymphoma. Every patient was affected by relapse after autologous stem cell transplantation, while exposure to brentuximab vedotin was not uniform. Data came from immunoSEQ multiplex PCR; TCRdb stores just in-frame clones and leaves some out. The sample has tens of thousands of clones; about 78% are singletons. Sequenced here: peripheral blood mononuclear cells (PBMCs), sampled before the second cycle of nivolumab. These receptors came from a human donor with classical Hodgkin lymphoma.

This clone was counted only a few times. The chain has TRBV11-2 and TRBJ1-6, with unresolved D. There are 13 residues in the CDR3. Germline loops: CDR1 SGHAT, CDR2 FQNNGV. Trimming pared 0 bases from V and 13 bases from J, leaving 10 bases between. CDR3 region: CASSLEDGAPLHF. The CDR3 nucleotides read TGTGCCAGCAGCTTAGAGGATGGAGCTCCCCTCCACTTT.

The chain is built from TRBV4-2 and TRBJ2-3, with D unresolved. The V and J ends lost 3 bases and 6 bases respectively, with 13 bases between them. The CDR3 length is 14 residues. Germline CDR1 and CDR2: LGHNA and YNFKEQ. Here the CDR3 DNA reads TGTGCCAGCAGCCAGTCCATAGGCCTTGATACGCAGTATTTT. This gives the protein CASSQSIGLDTQYF.

This clone is medium-sized by share. The chain has TRBV7-9 and TRBJ2-3; TRBD1 aligns across 7 bases. The length of the CDR3 is 12 residues. Losses at the gene ends were 11 bases for V and 2 bases for J; bases not matched to a gene: 4. CDR1 and CDR2 (germline): SEHNR, FQNEAQ (reference sequence). CDR3 protein: CAGTDPTDTQYF. The DNA of the CDR3 is TGTGCCGGGACAGACCCCACAGATACGCAGTATTTT.

The genes are TRBV21-1 and TRBJ2-3. TRBV21-1 is an annotated pseudogene. The CDR3 extends over 13 amino acids. The CDR3 DNA reads TGTGCCAGCAGCTATACCGGACGGGATACGCAGTATTTT. Its protein is CASSYTGRDTQYF.

The table lists this clone with a count of one. This chain joins TRBV4-1 and TRBJ1-5; TRBD1 might be the D (5 bases). The length of the CDR3 is 15 residues. V gave up 4 bases and J gave up 1 base, with 11 bases separating them. The germline CDR1 and CDR2 sequences are MGHRA and YSYEKL. Here the CDR3 DNA reads TGCGCCAGCAGCCCAACCCAGGGCAGCAATCAGCCCCAGCATTTT. Protein product: CASSPTQGSNQPQHF.

The rearrangement links TRBV7-2 to TRBJ2-7, with a possible D match to TRBD2 (5 bases). Trimming left V 2 bases short and J 7 bases short, with 15 bases between. Germline-derived CDR1 and CDR2 are SGHTA and FQGNSA. This CDR3 region has 14 residues. CDR3 sequence: CASSLTLGLGEQYF. The CDR3 DNA reads TGTGCCAGCAGCTTAACACTAGGTTTAGGGGAGCAGTACTTC.

The chain couples TRBV10-3 to TRBJ2-1; the D gene is possibly TRBD2 (6 bases). Trimming removed 4 bases at V and 4 bases at J, with 14 bases between. The CDR3 has 15 residues. CDR1 and CDR2 (germline): ENHRY, SYGVKD. The CDR3 DNA reads as TGTGCCATCAGTGGAGGCCTAGCGAGTTACAATGAGCAGTTCTTC. It encodes CAISGGLASYNEQFF.

This chain connects TRBV2 to TRBJ2-7, with D perhaps matching TRBD2 (5 bases). The germline CDR1 and CDR2 sequences are SNHLY and FYNNEI. V lost 5 bases and J lost 7, with 15 bases in between. This CDR3 contains 13 residues. CDR3: CASSPYGEREQYF. CDR3 nucleotide sequence: TGTGCCAGCAGTCCTTACGGGGAGCGGGAGCAGTACTTC.

This clone occurred a few times. J is TRBJ2-6 and V is TRBV9; tentatively, D is TRBD1 (6 bases). Germline assignment: CDR1 SGDLS and CDR2 YYNGEE. Trimming stripped 3 bases from V and 4 bases from J, with 8 bases between. The CDR3 runs to 14 residues. CDR3 in DNA: TGTGCCAGCAGCGCAGGGGCCGGGGCCAACGTCCTGACTTTC. Translated, it gives CASSAGAGANVLTF.

This chain connects TRBV6-6 to TRBJ2-7; TRBD1 matches 10 bases. J lost 6 bases, V lost 6 bases, and 8 bases had no gene match. Germline V gene sequence: CDR1 MNHNY, CDR2 SVGAGI (reference sequence). CDR3 length equals 14 residues. Here the CDR3 DNA reads TGTGCCAGCAGCCCGACCGGGACAGGGGCCGAGCAGTACTTC. Its translation is CASSPTGTGAEQYF.

V is TRBV6-1 and J is TRBJ1-2, with 7 positions matching TRBD1. This CDR3 is built from 14 residues. Germline lookup yields CDR1 MNHNS and CDR2 SASEGT. With 4 bases clipped from V and 4 bases from J, the junction kept 6 bases outside the gene matches. CDR3 coding DNA: TGTGCCAGCAGTGCCCAACAGGGGACCTATGGCTACACCTTC. It specifies CASSAQQGTYGYTF.

The rearrangement links TRBV7-8 to TRBJ1-1; D unclear. The CDR3 runs to 14 residues. Germline CDR1 and CDR2: SGHVS and FQNEAQ. Trimming took 5 bases from V and 1 from J, leaving 11 bases between them. CDR3 in amino acids: CASSPRAGNTEAFF. CDR3 sequence (DNA): TGTGCCAGCAGCCCACGGGCGGGGAACACTGAAGCTTTCTTT.

This chain connects TRBV19 to TRBJ1-5; 8 nucleotides align to TRBD1. Per the germline V gene, CDR1 is LNHDA and CDR2 is SQIVND (reference sequence). With V trimmed by 0 bases and J by 3 bases, 7 bases remained unmatched. CDR3 length equals 17 residues. The CDR3 protein is CASSIELTGVFNQPQHF. CDR3 bases: TGTGCCAGTAGTATAGAGCTGACAGGGGTTTTCAATCAGCCCCAGCATTTT.

The V and J genes are TRBV11-2 and TRBJ2-6; 8 bases agree with TRBD1. The V and J ends lost 5 bases and 2 bases, in that order; junction bases with no gene match: 2. The CDR3 loop spans 15 amino acids. CDR1 and CDR2 (germline): SGHAT, FQNNGV. Written as DNA, the CDR3 is TGTGCCAGCAGCGGGGGACAGGCTGGGGCCAACGTCCTGACTTTC. Translation: CASSGGQAGANVLTF.

Written as DNA, the CDR3 is TGTGCCAGCAGCTTGGCCTATGGGATCCCCTACAATGAGCAGTTCTTC. Its translation is CASSLAYGIPYNEQFF. The chain couples TRBV5-6 to TRBJ2-1; no firm D call. Trimming stripped 0 bases from V and 2 bases from J, with 12 bases between. CDR3 size: 16 residues. Germline V gene sequence: CDR1 SGHDT, CDR2 YYEEEE.

This clone was counted a single time. The chain employs TRBV6-5 and TRBJ1-1; D not certain. V was pared by 2 bases and J by 8 bases, with 12 bases between. Looked up from germline, CDR1 is MNHEY and CDR2 is SVGAGI. This CDR3 has 13 amino acids. The CDR3 here is CASSYEGFREAFF. The CDR3 DNA is TGTGCCAGCAGTTACGAGGGTTTCCGGGAAGCTTTCTTT.

V is TRBV29-1 and J is TRBJ1-4, with D perhaps TRBD1 (5 bases). CDR1 is SQVTM, CDR2 ANQGSEA, per germline. The CDR3 totals 13 residues. Trimming removed 7 bases from V and 4 bases from J, with 13 bases in between. Written as DNA, the CDR3 is TGCAGCGCGGACACCGAGGGTAATGAAAAACTGTTTTTT. Encoded protein: CSADTEGNEKLFF.

With regard to this clone: The sample has other DNA sequences that encode this CDR3 too. This rearrangement joins TRBV5-4 to TRBJ2-5, with D tentatively TRBD2 (5 bases). CDR1 and CDR2 (germline): SGHNT, YYREEE (reference sequence). With 0 bases removed from V and 1 base from J, the gap between germline ends came to 7 bases. The CDR3 runs 14 residues. CDR3 coding DNA: TGTGCCAGCAGCTTGGCGGGAATCCAAGAGACCCAGTACTTC. It translates to CASSLAGIQETQYF.

This chain links TRBV9 with TRBJ2-7; TRBD1 is a possible D gene (5 bases). Per the germline V gene, CDR1 is SGDLS and CDR2 is YYNGEE. V gave up 0 bases and J gave up 1 base, with 11 bases separating them. The CDR3 totals 15 residues. CDR3 sequence: CASSVEGHPSYEQYF. The CDR3 DNA reads TGTGCCAGCAGCGTAGAAGGACACCCGTCCTACGAGCAGTACTTC.

The chain uses TRBV7-9 and TRBJ1-2, with D possibly matching TRBD1 (5 bases). This CDR3 is built from 13 residues. Germline-derived CDR1 and CDR2 are SEHNR and FQNEAQ (reference sequence). V was clipped by 5 bases and J by 7 bases, with 14 bases between them. The CDR3 nucleotides read TGTGCCAGCAGCACGGGACTACTATCTGGCTACACCTTC. This encodes CASSTGLLSGYTF.

The genes are TRBV7-2 and TRBJ2-5, with 13 bases lining up with TRBD2. The CDR3 length is 15 residues. Germline V CDR1 and CDR2: SGHTA, FQGNSA. V gave up 5 bases and J gave up 7 bases; unmatched junction bases: 7. CDR3: CASSVGLAGSTTQYF. CDR3 DNA sequence: TGTGCCAGCAGCGTGGGACTAGCGGGGTCGACGACCCAGTACTTC. Full variable domain (missing parts from reference TRBV7-2 and TRBJ2-5): GAGVSQSPSNKVTEKGKDVELRCDPISGHTALYWYRQSLGQGLEFLIYFQGNSAPDKSGLPSDRFSAERTGGSVSTLTIQRTQQEDSAVYLCASSVGLAGSTTQYFGPGTRLLVL.

The J gene is TRBJ2-6, the V gene TRBV5-1, with 8 bases fitting TRBD1. From germline, CDR1 is SGHRS and CDR2 YFSETQ. V lost 7 bases, J lost 4 bases, and 7 bases stayed unmatched. CDR3 size: 15 residues. The CDR3 DNA follows: TGCGCCAGCGGCCAGGACAGGGCGGGGGCCAACGTCCTGACTTTC. It is translated as CASGQDRAGANVLTF.

This sequence joins TRBV7-8 and TRBJ2-5, with TRBD2 matching over 7 bases. This CDR3 is built from 15 residues. Germline V gives CDR1 SGHVS, CDR2 FQNEAQ. Trimming took 1 base from V and 7 from J; bases not matched to a gene: 9. The CDR3 loop is CASSLVSGGGGTQYF. The CDR3, as DNA: TGTGCCAGCAGCTTAGTTTCGGGGGGAGGTGGGACCCAGTACTTC.

The rearrangement uses TRBV7-3 and TRBJ1-2, with TRBD1 matching over 9 bases. The CDR3 runs to 16 residues. V was pared by 5 bases and J by 7 bases, with 14 bases of the junction left unmatched. Germline CDR1 SGHTA, CDR2 FQGTGA. In DNA form, the CDR3 reads TGTGCCAGCAGCCGCTCCGCCGGGACAGGGAAAGGTGGCTACACCTTC. The encoded protein is CASSRSAGTGKGGYTF.

The rearrangement uses TRBV5-6 and TRBJ2-7; weak D call: TRBD2 (5 bases). Trimming stripped 0 bases from V and 2 bases from J, with 6 bases between. The CDR3 sequence is 13 residues long. The V gene's germline CDR1 is SGHDT and CDR2 YYEEEE. Here the CDR3 reads CASSLGGPYEQYF. The CDR3 DNA reads TGTGCCAGCAGCTTGGGAGGGCCCTACGAGCAGTACTTC.

This clone has more than one count but fewer than ten. V is TRBV27 and J is TRBJ2-6; 8 bases are a match to TRBD1. The V segment lost 6 bases and the J segment 2 bases; nucleotides outside the gene matches: 9. The length of the CDR3 is 17 residues. Per the germline V gene, CDR1 is MNHEY and CDR2 is SMNVEV (reference sequence). The CDR3 loop is CASSPDRAPTGANVLTF. The DNA of the CDR3 is TGTGCCAGCAGCCCGGACAGGGCTCCCACTGGGGCCAACGTCCTGACTTTC.